The rows below give T cell receptor beta chains drawn from one sample of a study of OX40 agonist ivuxolimab in advanced cancers. Data came from immunoSEQ multiplex PCR; TCRdb stores just in-frame clones and leaves some out. The sample includes around 59,000 clones, 86% of them seen just once. Here the sequenced sample was CD4+ or CD8+ T cells sorted from blood, taken in a trial of the OX40 agonist ivuxolimab. All receptors come from an adult with an advanced solid tumor such as melanoma, head and neck, liver or kidney cancer. Both conserved end residues are part of each CDR3. Fields, in order: D gene, clone size, J gene, V gene, CDR3 DNA, CDR3 protein. D genes are given only for firm matches. Size tells how often a clone was seen (once, few, many) or the class of an expanded clone, and some rows leave it out.

.	once	TRBJ2-1	TRBV18	TGTGCCAGCTCACCACCGAGAGTGGGGGAGCAGTTCTTC	CASSPPRVGEQFF
TRBD2	few	TRBJ2-1	TRBV11-2	TGTGCCAGCAGCTTAGGGAGCGGGATGAGCTCCTACAATGAGCAGTTCTTC	CASSLGSGMSSYNEQFF
.	.	TRBJ2-7	TRBV19	TGTGCCAGTAGTATAGCGAGTACAATCGGGGCCGAGCAGTACTTC	CASSIASTIGAEQYF
.	few	TRBJ2-1	TRBV7-9	TGTGCCAGCAGCTTAGGAGCCTACAATGAGCAGTTCTTC	CASSLGAYNEQFF
.	.	TRBJ1-1	TRBV29-1	TGCAGCGTTGGTGAGGGGGACAATGCTTTCTTT	CSVGEGDNAFF
.	.	TRBJ2-7	TRBV6-6	TGTGCCAGCAGTTACGGCGAGGGGGGGCCCTACTACGAGCAGTACTTC	CASSYGEGGPYYEQYF
TRBD2	once	TRBJ2-7	TRBV6-1	TGTGCCAGCAGCGATAGCGGGAGGGACGAGCAGTACTTC	CASSDSGRDEQYF
TRBD2	.	TRBJ2-3	TRBV10-1	TGCGCCAGCAGTACTAGCGGGAGTACAGATACGCAGTATTTT	CASSTSGSTDTQYF
.	.	TRBJ1-2	TRBV5-1	TGCGCCAGCAGCTTGTATCCGGACCCCCAGGGCGGCTACACCTTC	CASSLYPDPQGGYTF
TRBD2	.	TRBJ2-7	TRBV27	TGTGCCAGCAGTTTACGGACTAGCCCATTTAGCTCCTACGAGCAGTACTTC	CASSLRTSPFSSYEQYF
TRBD1	.	TRBJ2-7	TRBV23-1	TGCGCCAGCAGTCACCCCCGGGACAGCAGCTCCTACGAGCAGTACTTC	CASSHPRDSSSYEQYF
.	.	TRBJ1-3	TRBV9	TGTGCCAGCAGCGTAGACCCCCAATCCTCTGGAAACACCATATATTTT	CASSVDPQSSGNTIYF
.	few	TRBJ1-5	TRBV18	TGTGCCAGCTCACCAGGGGATCAGCCCCAGCATTTT	CASSPGDQPQHF
TRBD1	.	TRBJ1-2	TRBV27	TGTGCCAGCAGCCGGCACGGGACAGGGGCCGAAACTAACTATGGCTACACCTTC	CASSRHGTGAETNYGYTF
.	.	TRBJ2-2	TRBV29-1	TGCAGCGTACACAGGCTCGAAGGCACCGGGGAGCTGTTTTTT	CSVHRLEGTGELFF
.	once	TRBJ1-1	TRBV10-3	TGTGCCATCAGGACCACGAACACTGAAGCTTTCTTT	CAIRTTNTEAFF
.	.	TRBJ2-7	TRBV30	TGTGCCTGGTCTCGAGCAGCCTACGAGCAGTACTTC	CAWSRAAYEQYF
.	.	TRBJ2-3	TRBV19	TGTGCCAGTAGTCGCTTCACAGATACGCAGTATTTT	CASSRFTDTQYF
.	.	TRBJ2-1	TRBV7-2	TGTGCCAGCAGCCGGGTAGCCCCTCTCAATGAGCAGTTCTTC	CASSRVAPLNEQFF
TRBD1	.	TRBJ1-2	TRBV6-1	TGTGCCAGCAGAAGTGCAGGGGGTAACTATGGCTACACCTTC	CASRSAGGNYGYTF
.	.	TRBJ1-6	TRBV6-5	TGTGCCAGCAGTTACTTGATGGGCAATACGGATTCACCCCTCCACTTT	CASSYLMGNTDSPLHF
TRBD2	once	TRBJ2-7	TRBV27	TGTGCCAGCAGTTTTAGCCTAGGACTAGCGGGAGCCTGGCAGTACTTC	CASSFSLGLAGAWQYF
.	few	TRBJ2-1	TRBV5-8	TGTGCCAGCAGCTTGAGCCAGGGGTTGAGTGAGCAGTTCTTC	CASSLSQGLSEQFF
.	.	TRBJ1-1	TRBV6-1	TGTGCCAGCAGTGCAGGGTGGATAACTGAAGCTTTCTTT	CASSAGWITEAFF
.	.	TRBJ2-1	TRBV21-1	TGTGCCAGCAGTTCAGGTAGCCTTCCCTCGTACAATGAGCAGTTCTTC	CASSSGSLPSYNEQFF
.	.	TRBJ2-7	TRBV11-2	TGTGCCAGCAGCCCGGTCCTTATGAGCTACGAGCAGTACTTC	CASSPVLMSYEQYF
TRBD1	.	TRBJ2-7	TRBV14	TGTGCCAGCAGCCAATGGACAGGGGGCTACGAGCAGTACTTC	CASSQWTGGYEQYF
.	.	TRBJ2-4	TRBV18	TGTGCCAGCTCACCAATTCTCCGTGGACAGGAGGGAAACATTCAGTACTTC	CASSPILRGQEGNIQYF
TRBD2	.	TRBJ2-5	TRBV9	TGTGCCAGCAGCATCGGTCCTAGCGGCTACCAAGAGACCCAGTACTTC	CASSIGPSGYQETQYF
.	.	TRBJ1-2	TRBV2	TGTGCCAGCAGTGCGGGAAGGGCGGGCTATGGCTACACCTTC	CASSAGRAGYGYTF
TRBD2	.	TRBJ2-1	TRBV5-1	TGCGCCAGCAGCTTGGGACTAGCGGGACACAATGAGCAGTTCTTC	CASSLGLAGHNEQFF
.	few	TRBJ2-5	TRBV27	TGTGCCAGCAGTTTTCGGCGTGGACGGGAGACCCAGTACTTC	CASSFRRGRETQYF
TRBD1	.	TRBJ1-1	TRBV18	TGTGCCAGCTCATTTTGGACAGGGGCGACGAACACTGAAGCTTTCTTT	CASSFWTGATNTEAFF
TRBD1	.	TRBJ1-5	TRBV28	TGTGCCAGCAGTCACCCCGACAGGGGAGACAATCAGCCCCAGCATTTT	CASSHPDRGDNQPQHF
.	.	TRBJ2-6	TRBV9	TGTGCCAGCAGCCCTTACCAGGACAGCTCTGGGGCCAACGTCCTGACTTTC	CASSPYQDSSGANVLTF
.	.	TRBJ1-2	TRBV7-2	TGTGCCAGCAGCTTAGACGTTGGGGAAGGCTACACCTTC	CASSLDVGEGYTF
.	.	TRBJ1-1	TRBV9	TGTGCCAGCAGCGTAGTTGTGAACACTGAAGCTTTCTTT	CASSVVVNTEAFF
.	once	TRBJ1-5	TRBV28	TGTGCCAGCAGTTCACGATGGCAGCCCCAGCATTTT	CASSSRWQPQHF
TRBD2	.	TRBJ2-2	TRBV5-1	TGCGCCAGCAGCTTGGAACGGGGGGGCGACTTTTCCACCGGGGAGCTGTTTTTT	CASSLERGGDFSTGELFF
TRBD1	.	TRBJ2-7	TRBV5-1	TGCGCCAGTCATGACAGGGTTGGCTACGAGCAGTACTTC	CASHDRVGYEQYF
.	.	TRBJ2-5	TRBV15	TGTGCCACCAGCAGGTGGGGCGGGACCCAGTACTTC	CATSRWGGTQYF
.	.	TRBJ2-7	TRBV28	TGTGCCAGCACGAGGGGGTTTAGTGAAGAGCAGTACTTC	CASTRGFSEEQYF